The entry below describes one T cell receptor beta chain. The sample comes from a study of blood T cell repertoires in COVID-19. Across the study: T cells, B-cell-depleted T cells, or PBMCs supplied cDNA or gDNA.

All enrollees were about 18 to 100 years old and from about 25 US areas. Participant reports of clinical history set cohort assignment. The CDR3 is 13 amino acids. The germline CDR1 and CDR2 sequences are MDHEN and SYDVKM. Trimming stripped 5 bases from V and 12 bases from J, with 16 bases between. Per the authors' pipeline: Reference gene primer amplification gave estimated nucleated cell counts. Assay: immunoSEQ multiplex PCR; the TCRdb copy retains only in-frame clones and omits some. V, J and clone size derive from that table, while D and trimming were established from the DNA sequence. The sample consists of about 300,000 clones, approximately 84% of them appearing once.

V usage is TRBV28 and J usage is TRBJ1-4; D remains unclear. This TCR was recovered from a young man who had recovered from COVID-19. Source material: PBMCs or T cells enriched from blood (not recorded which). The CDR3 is CASSPRTGRQLFF. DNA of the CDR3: TGTGCCAGCAGTCCAAGGACTGGCCGACAACTGTTTTTT.